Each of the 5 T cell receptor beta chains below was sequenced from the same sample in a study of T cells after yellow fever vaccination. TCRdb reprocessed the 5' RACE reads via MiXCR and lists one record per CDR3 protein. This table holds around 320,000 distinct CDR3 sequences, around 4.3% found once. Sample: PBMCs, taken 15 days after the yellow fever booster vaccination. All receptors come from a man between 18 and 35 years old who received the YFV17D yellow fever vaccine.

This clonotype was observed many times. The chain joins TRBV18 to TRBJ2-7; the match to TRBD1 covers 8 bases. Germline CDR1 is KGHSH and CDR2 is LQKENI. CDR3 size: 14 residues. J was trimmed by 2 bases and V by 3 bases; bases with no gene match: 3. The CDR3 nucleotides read TGTGCCAGCTCACCGGCGGGACAGGCCTACGAGCAGTACGTC. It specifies CASSPAGQAYEQYV.

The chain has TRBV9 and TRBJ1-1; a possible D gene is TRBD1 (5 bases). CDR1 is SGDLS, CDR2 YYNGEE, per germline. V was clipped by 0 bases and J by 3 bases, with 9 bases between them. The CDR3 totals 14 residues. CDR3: CASSVADSDTEAFF. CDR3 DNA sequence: TGTGCCAGCAGCGTAGCTGACAGCGACACTGAAGCTTTCTTT.

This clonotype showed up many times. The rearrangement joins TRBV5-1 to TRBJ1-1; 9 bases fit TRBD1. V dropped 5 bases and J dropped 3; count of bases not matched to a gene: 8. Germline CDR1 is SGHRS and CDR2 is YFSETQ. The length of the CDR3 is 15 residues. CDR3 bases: TGCGCCAGCAGAGACGGACAGGGGATGGACACTGAAGCTTTCTTT. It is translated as CASRDGQGMDTEAFF.

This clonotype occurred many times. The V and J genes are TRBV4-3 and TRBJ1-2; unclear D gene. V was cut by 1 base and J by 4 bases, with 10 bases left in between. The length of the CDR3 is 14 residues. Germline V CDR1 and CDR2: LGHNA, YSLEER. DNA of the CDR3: TGCGCCAGCAGCCAAGGCTTTGGCAGCTATGGCTACACCTTC. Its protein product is CASSQGFGSYGYTF.

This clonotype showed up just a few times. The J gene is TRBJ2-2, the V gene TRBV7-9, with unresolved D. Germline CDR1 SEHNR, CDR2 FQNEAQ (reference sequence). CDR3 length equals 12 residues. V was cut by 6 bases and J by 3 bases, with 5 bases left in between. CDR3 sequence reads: CASREYTGELFF. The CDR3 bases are TGTGCCAGCAGAGAGTACACCGGGGAGCTGTTTTTT.